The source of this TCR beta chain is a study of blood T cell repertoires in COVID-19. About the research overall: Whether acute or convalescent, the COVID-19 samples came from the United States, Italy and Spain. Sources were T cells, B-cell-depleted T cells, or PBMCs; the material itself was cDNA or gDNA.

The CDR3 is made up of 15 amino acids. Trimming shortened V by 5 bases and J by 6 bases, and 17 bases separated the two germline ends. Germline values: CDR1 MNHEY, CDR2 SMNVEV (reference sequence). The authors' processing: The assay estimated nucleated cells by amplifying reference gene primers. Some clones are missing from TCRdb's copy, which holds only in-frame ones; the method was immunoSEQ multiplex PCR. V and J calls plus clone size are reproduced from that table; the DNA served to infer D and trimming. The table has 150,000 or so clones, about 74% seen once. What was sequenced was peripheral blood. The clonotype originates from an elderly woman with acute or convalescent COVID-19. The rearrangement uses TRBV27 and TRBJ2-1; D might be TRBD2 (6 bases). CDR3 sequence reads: CASSPASVTGNEQFF. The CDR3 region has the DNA TGTGCCAGCAGTCCGGCTAGCGTGACCGGCAATGAGCAGTTCTTC.